This record covers a single T cell receptor (beta chain). Relative to the germline gene, one junction end is altered; a read error may explain this. Per germline, CDR1 SGHTA and CDR2 FQGNSA. The CDR3 runs 14 residues. Documented time point: newly diagnosed GD, antithyroid drugs for less than 3 months. PBMC-derived RNA was used for the TCR library. This sample was taken from a study of regulatory T cells in long-lasting Graves disease. For TCR beta, libraries came from iRepertoire HTBI primers and Arm-PCR of CDR3 regions. TCRdb passed the multiplex PCR reads through MiXCR, listing each CDR3 protein once. The profile shows hundreds of thousands of distinct CDR3 sequences, about 15% of them singletons. The same sample was also studied in work on T cells in Graves' hyperthyroidism and ophthalmopathy.

The chain combines TRBV7-2 with TRBJ2-7; D is perhaps TRBD1 or TRBD2 (6 bases each). The starting material was peripheral blood mononuclear cells (PBMCs), obtained at new diagnosis, from a patient treated with antithyroid drugs. The sequence came from a woman between 40 and 55 years old with Graves disease. CDR3: CASRAGHGAYEQCF. The CDR3 nucleotides are TGTGCCAGCAGGGCGGGACACGGGGCCTACGAGCAGTGCTTC.